The subject of this entry is one T cell receptor beta chain. Those enrolled in Seattle joined during active infection and were followed longitudinally afterward. This sample is part of a study of blood T cell repertoires in COVID-19. As for the study in general: Donors in the United States, Italy and Spain gave samples during acute or convalescent COVID-19.

With 0 bases clipped from V and 6 bases from J, the junction kept 9 bases outside the gene matches. Germline-derived CDR1 and CDR2 are SGHDN and FVKESK. This CDR3 comprises 17 residues. The method was immunoSEQ multiplex PCR; TCRdb's version includes in-frame clones alone and lacks a portion of them. Here the sample spans some 300,000 clones, nearly 90% being singletons. The sequence was obtained from a woman between 40 and 55 years old with COVID-19, enrolled during active disease. The sequencing sample was made of peripheral blood. The chain has TRBV14 and TRBJ2-7, with 12 bases identical to TRBD2. The CDR3 loop is CASSQDLTSGSKGEQYF. DNA of the CDR3: TGTGCCAGCAGCCAAGATCTGACTAGCGGGAGCAAGGGCGAGCAGTACTTC.